The clone carrying this T cell receptor (beta chain) came up a few times. The antigen is undetermined. One entry per CDR3 protein, called by TCRdb with MiXCR from the RT-PCR reads. The sample lists 200,000 to 250,000 distinct CDR3 sequences, more than 9% occurring once. This sample is part of a study of response to subunit inactivated influenza vaccine. Study-wide results and caveats: The authors suggested that every seasonal influenza vaccination recruits few new T cells.

V gave up 4 bases and J gave up 0 bases; unmatched junction bases: 6. The CDR3 sequence is 16 residues long. Germline V gene data show CDR1 as SGHKS and CDR2 as YYEKEE (reference sequence). The sequence derives from a man aged 45-65 years who received an inactivated influenza vaccine. This specimen consisted of non-naive T cells sorted from PBMCs, obtained around two weeks before vaccination. The chain has TRBV5-5 and TRBJ2-1; 8 positions agree with TRBD2. As DNA, the CDR3 is TGTGCCAGCAGCGCCCTCGGGGGGGACTCCTACAATGAGCAGTTCTTC. Translated, it gives CASSALGGDSYNEQFF.